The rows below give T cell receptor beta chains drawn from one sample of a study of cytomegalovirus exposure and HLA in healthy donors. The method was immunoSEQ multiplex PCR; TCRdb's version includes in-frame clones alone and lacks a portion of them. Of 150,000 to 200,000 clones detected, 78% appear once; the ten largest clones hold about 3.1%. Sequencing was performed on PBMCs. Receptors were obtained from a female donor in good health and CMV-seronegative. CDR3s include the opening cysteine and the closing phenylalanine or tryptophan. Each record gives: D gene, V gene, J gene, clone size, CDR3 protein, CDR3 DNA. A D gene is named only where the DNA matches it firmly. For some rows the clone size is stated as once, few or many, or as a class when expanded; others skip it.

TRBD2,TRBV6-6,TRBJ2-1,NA,CASSYTSGRGNEQFF,TGTGCCAGCAGTTATACTAGCGGGAGGGGTAATGAGCAGTTCTTC
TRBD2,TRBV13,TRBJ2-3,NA,CASSRTSGIATDTQYF,TGTGCCAGCAGTCGGACTAGCGGGATAGCAACAGATACGCAGTATTTT
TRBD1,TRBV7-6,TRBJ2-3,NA,CASSLGTGRSTDTQYF,TGTGCCAGCAGCTTAGGGACAGGGAGGAGTACAGATACGCAGTATTTT
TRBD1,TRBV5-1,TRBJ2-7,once,CASSWGDRETYEQYF,TGCGCCAGCAGCTGGGGGGACAGGGAGACCTACGAGCAGTACTTC
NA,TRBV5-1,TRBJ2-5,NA,CASSLDGQGEETQYF,TGCGCCAGCAGCTTGGATGGCCAGGGTGAAGAGACCCAGTACTTC
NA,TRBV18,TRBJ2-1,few,CASSPPTGSSYNEQFF,TGTGCCAGCTCACCCCCAACAGGAAGCTCCTACAATGAGCAGTTCTTC
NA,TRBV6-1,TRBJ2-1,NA,CASSTRSYNEQFF,TGTGCCAGCAGCACGAGGTCCTACAATGAGCAGTTCTTC
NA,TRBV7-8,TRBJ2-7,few,CASSLAAYSTYEQYF,TGTGCCAGCAGCTTAGCGGCTTACAGTACCTACGAGCAGTACTTC
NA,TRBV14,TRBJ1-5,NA,CASSQEFDQPQHF,TGTGCCAGCAGCCAAGAATTCGATCAGCCCCAGCATTTT
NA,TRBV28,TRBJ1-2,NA,CASSRPGVGYTF,TGTGCCAGCAGTCGGCCGGGGGTTGGCTACACCTTC
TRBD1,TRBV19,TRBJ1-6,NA,CASSIGDRGTYNSPLHF,TGTGCCAGTAGTATAGGCGACAGGGGGACCTACAATTCACCCCTCCACTTT
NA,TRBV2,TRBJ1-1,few,CVQGQHMNTEAFF,TGTGTACAAGGACAGCACATGAACACTGAAGCTTTCTTT
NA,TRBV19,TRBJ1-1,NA,CASSRSVVTEAFF,TGTGCCAGTAGTAGAAGTGTAGTGACTGAAGCTTTCTTT
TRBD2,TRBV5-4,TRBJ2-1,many,CASSLQRGGSSSYNEQFF,TGTGCCAGCAGCTTGCAGCGGGGGGGTTCGAGCTCCTACAATGAGCAGTTCTTC
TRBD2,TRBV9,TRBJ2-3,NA,CASSALPGTSGRVADTQYF,TGTGCCAGCAGCGCCCTTCCCGGGACTAGCGGGAGGGTCGCAGATACGCAGTATTTT
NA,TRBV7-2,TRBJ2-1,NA,CASSRSVGGANNEQFF,TGTGCCAGCAGCCGATCGGTGGGGGGAGCAAACAATGAGCAGTTCTTC
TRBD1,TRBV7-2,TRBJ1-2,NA,CASSYGTGGLSNYGYTF,TGTGCCAGCAGCTACGGGACAGGGGGCCTATCTAACTATGGCTACACCTTC
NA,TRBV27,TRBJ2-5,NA,CASRPLLVHLSETQYF,TGTGCCAGCAGACCCCTACTAGTCCACCTTTCGGAGACCCAGTACTTC
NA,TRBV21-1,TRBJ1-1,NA,CASSDAGVAFF,TGTGCCAGCAGCGACGCAGGGGTAGCTTTCTTT
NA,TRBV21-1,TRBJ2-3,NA,CASSKGLGGSGTDTQYF,TGTGCCAGCAGCAAAGGACTCGGAGGGAGCGGCACAGATACGCAGTATTTT
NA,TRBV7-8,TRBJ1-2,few,CASSQRGRYGYTF,TGTGCCAGCAGCCAAAGGGGTCGGTATGGCTACACCTTC
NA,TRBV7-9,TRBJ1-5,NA,CSSSFGNQPQHF,TGTTCCAGCAGCTTCGGTAATCAGCCCCAGCATTTT
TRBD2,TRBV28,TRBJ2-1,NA,CASLAGVNEQFF,TGTGCCAGTTTAGCGGGAGTCAATGAGCAGTTCTTC
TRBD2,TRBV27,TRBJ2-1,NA,CASSPSGGARYEQFF,TGTGCCAGCAGTCCTAGCGGGGGGGCCAGGTATGAGCAGTTCTTC
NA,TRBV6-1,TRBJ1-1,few,CASSEARQTNTEAFF,TGTGCCAGCAGTGAAGCCAGGCAGACGAACACTGAAGCTTTCTTT
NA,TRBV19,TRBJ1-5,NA,CASSRGQRGGSGPQHF,TGTGCCAGTAGTAGAGGACAGCGGGGAGGCTCAGGACCCCAGCATTTT
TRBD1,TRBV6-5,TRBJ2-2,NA,CASSYSWTGTTGELFF,TGTGCCAGCAGTTACTCGTGGACAGGGACCACCGGGGAGCTGTTTTTT
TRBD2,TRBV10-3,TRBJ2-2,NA,CAISEGAGANTGELFF,TGTGCCATCAGTGAGGGAGCGGGGGCCAACACCGGGGAGCTGTTTTTT
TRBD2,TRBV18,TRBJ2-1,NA,CASSPQSGGVNEQFF,TGTGCCAGCTCACCTCAAAGCGGGGGGGTCAATGAGCAGTTCTTC
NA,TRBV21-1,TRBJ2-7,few,CASSKDRVSYEQYF,TGTGCCAGCAGCAAAGACAGGGTATCCTACGAGCAGTACTTC
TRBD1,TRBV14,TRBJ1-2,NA,CASSQVSGTGGRYGYTF,TGTGCCAGCAGCCAAGTCTCCGGGACAGGGGGCCGCTATGGCTACACCTTC
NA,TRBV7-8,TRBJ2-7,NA,CASSLERVSSEQYF,TGTGCCAGCAGCTTAGAGCGGGTTTCGAGCGAGCAGTACTTC
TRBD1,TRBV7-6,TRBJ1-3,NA,CASTSWDSDSTIYF,TGTGCCAGCACCTCGTGGGACAGCGACTCCACCATATATTTT
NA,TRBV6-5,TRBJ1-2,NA,CASSYSRTVYGYTF,TGTGCCAGCAGTTACTCGAGGACAGTTTATGGCTACACCTTC
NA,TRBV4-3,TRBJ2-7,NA,CASSQDLGDFLYYEQYF,TGCGCCAGCAGCCAAGATCTTGGAGACTTCCTATACTACGAGCAGTACTTC
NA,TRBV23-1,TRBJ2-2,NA,CASSQRREWVPGELFF,TGCGCCAGCAGTCAAAGGAGGGAGTGGGTCCCCGGGGAGCTGTTTTTT
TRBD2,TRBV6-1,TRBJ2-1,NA,CASSVRLAGEQFF,TGTGCCAGCAGTGTCCGACTAGCCGGTGAGCAGTTCTTC
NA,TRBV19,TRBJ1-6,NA,CASSIIRQTWDSPLHF,TGTGCCAGTAGTATAATAAGACAGACATGGGATTCACCCCTCCACTTT
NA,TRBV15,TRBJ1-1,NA,CATSRVQGAAFF,TGTGCCACCAGCAGAGTCCAGGGCGCAGCTTTCTTT
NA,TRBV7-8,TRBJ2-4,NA,CASSLGLSSRNIQYF,TGTGCCAGCAGCCTAGGGTTGTCTAGCAGGAACATTCAGTACTTC
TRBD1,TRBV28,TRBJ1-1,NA,CASRGQGRENTEAFF,TGTGCCAGCAGGGGACAGGGACGGGAAAACACTGAAGCTTTCTTT
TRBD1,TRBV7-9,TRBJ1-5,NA,CSSSPSGGGNQPQHF,TGTTCCAGCAGCCCCTCAGGGGGTGGCAATCAGCCCCAGCATTTT
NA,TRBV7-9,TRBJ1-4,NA,CASSLGGDEKLFF,TGTGCCAGCAGCTTAGGGGGAGATGAAAAACTGTTTTTT
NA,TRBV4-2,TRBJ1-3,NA,CASRVGPGTSGNTIYF,TGTGCCAGCCGCGTCGGCCCCGGGACTTCTGGAAACACCATATATTTT